These 29 T cell receptor beta chains were sequenced from one sample in a study of cytomegalovirus exposure and HLA in healthy donors (dated by TCRdb to the late 2010s). Library generation was performed with the immunoSEQ multiplex PCR assay. The multiplex PCR relied on a mix of 60 forward primers for TCR Vbeta segments and 13 reverse primers for TCR Jbeta segments. TCRdb re-hosts the immuneACCESS table, in-frame sequences only. Its copies lack some clones; in the studies checked, an unresolved V gene accounts for under half of them, and the cause for the rest is not known. The sample table holds 150,000 to 200,000 clones, of which around 81% were seen once. The top ten clonotypes cover around 2% of the sample. The sequencing sample was made of PBMCs. The receptors stem from a woman aged 18-29 years in good health and CMV-seropositive.

This chain uses TRBV2 with TRBJ2-1, with 11 nucleotides matching TRBD2. V lost 11 bases, J lost 8 bases, and 8 bases stayed unmatched. From germline, CDR1 is SNHLY and CDR2 FYNNEI. The CDR3 totals 13 residues. CDR3 in DNA: TGTGCCCAAAGACTAGCGGGGTTGGATGAGCAGTTCTTC. Translated, it gives CAQRLAGLDEQFF.

This chain links TRBV30 with TRBJ1-5; D might be TRBD1 (6 bases). There are 13 residues in the CDR3. CDR1 and CDR2 from the germline V gene are GTSNPN and SVGIG (reference sequence). Trimming took 1 base from V and 6 from J, leaving 10 bases between them. The CDR3 reads CAWSAEGGQPQHF. CDR3 coding DNA: TGTGCCTGGAGTGCTGAAGGGGGTCAGCCCCAGCATTTT.

V gene TRBV2 combines with J gene TRBJ1-1; D is ambiguous. This CDR3 is built from 13 residues. Per the germline V gene, CDR1 is SNHLY and CDR2 is FYNNEI. Trimming took 7 bases from V and 1 from J, leaving 10 bases between them. The CDR3 nucleotides are TGTGCCAGCACGTCGACATCGAACACTGAAGCTTTCTTT. Residues: CASTSTSNTEAFF.

V usage is TRBV7-2 and J usage is TRBJ2-3, with D possibly being TRBD2 (6 bases). The germline gives CDR1 SGHTA, CDR2 FQGNSA. The CDR3 covers 15 residues. Trimming left V 2 bases short and J 2 bases short, with 11 bases between. DNA for the CDR3: TGTGCCAGCAGCTTACATCGGCGGGACACAGATACGCAGTATTTT. Translated, it gives CASSLHRRDTDTQYF.

V and J are TRBV4-2 and TRBJ1-6, with D perhaps TRBD1 (6 bases). This CDR3 region has 15 residues. Per germline, CDR1 LGHNA and CDR2 YNFKEQ. Trimming pared 0 bases from V and 10 bases from J, leaving 13 bases between. DNA of the CDR3: TGTGCCAGCAGCCAAGACACAGGGTTCTGGTCACCCCTCCACTTT. Its translation is CASSQDTGFWSPLHF.

In this sample, this clone turned up once. The chain carries TRBV9 and TRBJ1-1; D gene unclear. With 6 bases removed from V and 1 base from J, the gap between germline ends came to 10 bases. The CDR3 is 13 residues long. Germline CDR1 is SGDLS and CDR2 is YYNGEE. The CDR3 region is CASKRPPNTEAFF. The CDR3 bases are TGTGCCAGCAAGAGGCCACCGAACACTGAAGCTTTCTTT.

Remarks on this clone: A junction boundary mismatches the germline segment, possibly from a read error. The rearrangement joins TRBV25-1 to TRBJ2-4, with 12 bases lining up with TRBD2. CDR3 size: 14 residues. Germline CDR1 reads MGHDK; CDR2 reads SYGVNS. The CDR3 DNA is TGTGCCAGCAGCCATCTAGCGGGGGGGAACAGTCAGTACTTC. This gives the protein CASSHLAGGNSQYF.

The rearrangement uses TRBV30 and TRBJ2-5, with TRBD2 matching 13 bases. Germline lookup yields CDR1 GTSNPN and CDR2 SVGIG (reference sequence). V lost 8 bases and J lost 4; bases outside the gene matches: 4. This CDR3 comprises 13 residues. CDR3 in DNA: TGTGCCACGGGACTAGCGGGGTTAGAGACCCAGTACTTC. It translates to CATGLAGLETQYF. Full variable domain (outside the CDR3, taken from reference TRBV30 and TRBJ2-5): SQTIHQWPATLVQPVGSPLSLECTVEGTSNPNLYWYRQAAGRGLQLLFYSVGIGQISSEVPQNLSASRPQDRQFILSSKKLLLSDSGFYLCATGLAGLETQYFGPGTRLLVL.

This chain connects TRBV28 to TRBJ1-5, with D tentatively TRBD1 (5 bases). CDR1 and CDR2 from the germline V gene are MDHEN and SYDVKM. This CDR3 has 12 amino acids. V was trimmed by 10 bases and J by 0 bases, leaving 7 bases between them. The CDR3 reads CAIQVSNQPQHF. Here the CDR3 DNA reads TGTGCCATACAGGTTAGCAATCAGCCCCAGCATTTT.

This clone came up a few times. The CDR3 reads CSVETWAGKKNTEAFF. The CDR3 bases are TGCAGCGTTGAAACGTGGGCGGGCAAAAAGAACACTGAAGCTTTCTTT. The chain couples TRBV29-1 to TRBJ1-1, with D unresolved. Germline assignment: CDR1 SQVTM and CDR2 ANQGSEA. CDR3 size: 16 residues. With 2 bases removed from V and 1 base from J, the gap between germline ends came to 17 bases.

CDR3 coding DNA: TGTGCCAGCAGCTTGATTCCAGCGGGGGCCTCCTACGAGCAGTACTTC. Protein: CASSLIPAGASYEQYF. This chain connects TRBV5-6 to TRBJ2-7; 8 nucleotides agree with TRBD2. This CDR3 is 16 amino acids long. V lost 1 base and J lost 0; bases outside the gene matches: 6. In germline, CDR1 is SGHDT, CDR2 YYEEEE.

This chain joins TRBV14 and TRBJ1-3, with 10 nucleotides matching TRBD1. The CDR3 has 15 residues. The ends lost 3 bases at V and 4 bases at J; junction bases unmatched: 3. The germline V gene has CDR1 SGHDN and CDR2 FVKESK. The CDR3 region is CASSQGTGAGNTIYF. The CDR3 coding sequence is TGTGCCAGCAGCCAGGGGACAGGGGCCGGAAACACCATATATTTT.

CDR3 sequence: CASSLSGQGGDTQYF. For the CDR3, the DNA is TGTGCCAGCAGTTTATCCGGACAGGGGGGAGATACGCAGTATTTT. The chain is built from TRBV27 and TRBJ2-3; 10 bases match TRBD1. The CDR3 is 15 amino acids. The ends lost 0 bases at V and 5 bases at J; junction bases unmatched: 2. Looked up from germline, CDR1 is MNHEY and CDR2 is SMNVEV (reference sequence).

The chain carries TRBV5-6 and TRBJ1-4; no clear D gene. Trimming removed 6 bases at V and 6 bases at J, with 12 bases between. The CDR3 runs 13 residues. The germline CDR1 and CDR2 sequences are SGHDT and YYEEEE. This chain's CDR3 is CASTLRRDEKLFF. For the CDR3, the DNA is TGTGCCAGCACCCTAAGGCGGGATGAAAAACTGTTTTTT.

This chain joins TRBV5-5 and TRBJ1-1; unclear D gene. Germline V lookup: CDR1 SGHKS, CDR2 YYEKEE (reference sequence). This CDR3 comprises 11 residues. Trimming shortened V by 4 bases and J by 10 bases, and 11 bases separated the two germline ends. The CDR3 protein is CASSLSAGAFF. In DNA, the CDR3 is TGTGCCAGCAGCCTCTCGGCGGGAGCTTTCTTT. Supplemented by reference TRBV5-5 and TRBJ1-1, the full variable domain reads DAGVTQSPTHLIKTRGQQVTLRCSPISGHKSVSWYQQVLGQGPQFIFQYYEKEERGRGNFPDRFSARQFPNYSSELNVNALLLGDSALYLCASSLSAGAFFGQGTRLTVV.

The rearrangement links TRBV6-4 to TRBJ2-3; possible D gene TRBD2, 6 bases. This CDR3 has 15 amino acids. Germline CDR1 MRHNA, CDR2 SNTAGT. Trimming removed 4 bases from V and 0 bases from J, with 11 bases in between. CDR3 protein: CASSGAAGSTDTQYF. The CDR3 DNA is TGTGCCAGCAGTGGGGCGGCGGGGAGCACAGATACGCAGTATTTT.

This sequence joins TRBV11-2 and TRBJ1-1; TRBD1 is a possible D gene (5 bases). Deletions cut 5 bases from V and 5 bases from J, with 9 bases between. CDR1 and CDR2 (germline): SGHAT, FQNNGV. This CDR3 has 12 amino acids. The CDR3 reads CASSKDRTEAFF. CDR3 nucleotides: TGTGCCAGCAGCAAAGACAGAACTGAAGCTTTCTTT.

The chain is built from TRBV5-4 and TRBJ2-1; 15 positions agree with TRBD2. The CDR3 sequence is 16 residues long. Germline V gives CDR1 SGHNT, CDR2 YYREEE (reference sequence). After removal of 6 bases from V and 8 bases from J, the junction contained 9 bases not matched to a gene. The CDR3 DNA reads TGTGCCAGCACCTTTAGGACTAGCGGGGGGGCAGATGAGCAGTTCTTC. This gives the protein CASTFRTSGGADEQFF.

The V and J genes are TRBV7-9 and TRBJ2-5; 15 positions match TRBD2. The CDR3 runs 18 residues. The V gene's germline CDR1 is SEHNR and CDR2 FQNEAQ (reference sequence). Germline trimming cut 4 bases from V and 3 bases from J; bases unmatched to any gene: 9. CDR3 sequence (DNA): TGTGCCAGCAGCTCCTGGGGACTAGCGGGGGGATTGAAAGAGACCCAGTACTTC. Translating it yields CASSSWGLAGGLKETQYF.

The CDR3, as DNA: TGTGCCAGTGGAGAGGGGGTCTCCTACAATGAGCAGTTCTTC. It specifies CASGEGVSYNEQFF. The chain combines TRBV19 with TRBJ2-1; D may be TRBD1 (6 bases). Germline CDR1 and CDR2: LNHDA and SQIVND (reference sequence). The CDR3 consists of 14 residues. The germline V and J ends were trimmed by 8 bases and 0 bases, with 11 bases remaining between them. The whole variable domain, remainder taken from reference TRBV19 and TRBJ2-1, is DGGITQSPKYLFRKEGQNVTLSCEQNLNHDAMYWYRQDPGQGLRLIYYSQIVNDFQKGDIAEGYSVSREKKESFPLTVTSAQKNPTAFYLCASGEGVSYNEQFFGPGTRLTVL.

The V gene is TRBV28, the J gene TRBJ1-3; no definite D call. Germline assignment: CDR1 MDHEN and CDR2 SYDVKM. Trimming took off 6 bases at V and 0 bases at J, with 18 bases between the two ends. This CDR3 contains 17 residues. CDR3 DNA sequence: TGTGCCAGCAGCCCCCGTACTGTTTTTAGCTCTGGAAACACCATATATTTT. It specifies CASSPRTVFSSGNTIYF.

The V gene is TRBV9, the J gene TRBJ1-6, with TRBD1 identical over 9 bases. V was pared by 3 bases and J by 9 bases, with 7 bases of the junction left unmatched. Looked up from germline, CDR1 is SGDLS and CDR2 is YYNGEE. CDR3 length: 15 residues. For the CDR3, the DNA is TGTGCCAGCAGCGCACAGGGGGCGCGGAGTTCACCCCTCCACTTT. It encodes CASSAQGARSSPLHF.

This chain uses TRBV7-9 with TRBJ1-6, with 9 positions matching TRBD1. CDR1 and CDR2 (germline): SEHNR, FQNEAQ (reference sequence). Losses at the gene ends were 7 bases for V and 13 bases for J; bases not matched to a gene: 11. The CDR3 has 14 amino acids. Written as DNA, the CDR3 is TGTGCCAGCACCGCCGGGACAGGGCTTATCCCCCTCCACTTT. This gives the protein CASTAGTGLIPLHF.

V gene TRBV6-5 combines with J gene TRBJ2-6; D gene unclear. The CDR3 has 14 residues. V lost 7 bases, J lost 0 bases, and 7 bases lay in between. Germline assignment: CDR1 MNHEY and CDR2 SVGAGI. CDR3 loop: CASTVSSGANVLTF. The CDR3 DNA follows: TGTGCCAGCACTGTGTCCTCTGGGGCCAACGTCCTGACTTTC.

The chain links TRBV6-4 to TRBJ1-2, with D perhaps TRBD1 (5 bases). V dropped 2 bases and J dropped 1 base, with 23 bases sitting between them. Germline V CDR1 and CDR2: MRHNA, SNTAGT. The CDR3 extends over 19 amino acids. The CDR3 spells CASSDLRTKKESFNYGYTF. CDR3 DNA: TGTGCCAGCAGTGACCTCCGGACAAAGAAAGAATCGTTTAACTATGGCTACACCTTC.

This sequence joins TRBV9 and TRBJ2-5, with D tentatively TRBD2 (7 bases). The CDR3 contains 16 residues. V was shortened by 3 bases and J by 2 bases, with 17 bases between the two germline ends. Germline V gives CDR1 SGDLS, CDR2 YYNGEE. Here the CDR3 reads CASSGGGRGHQETQYF. For the CDR3, the DNA is TGTGCCAGCAGCGGGGGGGGGCGGGGACATCAAGAGACCCAGTACTTC.

This chain links TRBV12-5 with TRBJ1-1, with 7 positions matching TRBD1. Unmatched junction bases numbered 0, after V lost 3 bases and J lost 8 bases. Germline-derived CDR1 and CDR2 are LGHNT and FRNRAP. The length of the CDR3 is 11 residues. The CDR3 region is CASGLQGEAFF. Here the CDR3 DNA reads TGTGCTAGTGGTTTACAGGGGGAAGCTTTCTTT. The full variable domain, with the rest looked up from reference TRBV12-5 and TRBJ1-1, is DARVTQTPRHKVTEMGQEVTMRCQPILGHNTVFWYRQTMMQGLELLAYFRNRAPLDDSGMPKDRFSAEMPDATLATLKIQPSEPRDSAVYFCASGLQGEAFFGQGTRLTVV.

The V gene is TRBV19, the J gene TRBJ2-1; TRBD2 matches 8 bases. Germline-derived CDR1 and CDR2 are LNHDA and SQIVND (reference sequence). The CDR3 is 16 residues long. Trimming cost V 0 bases and J 8 bases; bases outside gene matches: 9. The CDR3 DNA is TGTGCCAGTAGTATAGATCGCGGGACTAGGGGCGATGAGCAGTTCTTC. It yields the protein CASSIDRGTRGDEQFF.

The chain combines TRBV7-9 with TRBJ2-3; 7 bases align to TRBD1. CDR1 is SEHNR and CDR2 is FQNEAQ in the germline V gene (reference sequence). The CDR3 has 15 residues. Trimming took 2 bases from V and 6 from J; bases not matched to a gene: 8. CDR3 amino acids: CASSLRGGGADTQYF. In DNA form, the CDR3 reads TGTGCCAGCAGCTTAAGAGGGGGCGGAGCGGATACGCAGTATTTT.